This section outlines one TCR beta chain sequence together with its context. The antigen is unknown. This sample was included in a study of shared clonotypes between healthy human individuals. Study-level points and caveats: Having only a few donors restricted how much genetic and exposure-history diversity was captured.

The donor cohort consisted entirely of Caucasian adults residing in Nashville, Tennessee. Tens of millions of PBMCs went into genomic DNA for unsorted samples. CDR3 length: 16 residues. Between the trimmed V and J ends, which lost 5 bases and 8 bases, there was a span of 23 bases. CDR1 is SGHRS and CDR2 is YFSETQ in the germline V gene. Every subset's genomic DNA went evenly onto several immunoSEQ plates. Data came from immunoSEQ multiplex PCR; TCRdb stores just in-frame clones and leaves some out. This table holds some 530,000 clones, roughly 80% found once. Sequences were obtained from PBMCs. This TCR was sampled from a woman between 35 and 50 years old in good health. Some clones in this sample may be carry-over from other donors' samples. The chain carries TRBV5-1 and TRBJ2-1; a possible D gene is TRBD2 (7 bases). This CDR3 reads CASRFGGADSGDEQFF. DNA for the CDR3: TGCGCCAGCAGGTTTGGGGGGGCGGACAGTGGCGATGAGCAGTTCTTC.